Described below is a single TCR beta chain sequence and its context. Its antigen is currently unknown. TCRdb analysed the 5' RACE reads with MiXCR anew, one entry per CDR3 protein. This sample carries fewer than 120,000 distinct CDR3 sequences, roughly 12% of them seen once, and the ten largest clones take around 4.1%. J was trimmed by 5 bases and V by 5 bases; bases with no gene match: 4. This CDR3 contains 14 residues. Germline CDR1 MNHEY, CDR2 SMNVEV (reference sequence). This entry belongs to a study of early T cells in non-severe SARS-CoV-2 infection. Whole-study results and caveats: Matching results from VDJdb favored anti-spike CD8 responses, leaving private and CD4 specificities undetected.

The chain couples TRBV27 to TRBJ1-5; 9 positions match TRBD1. This receptor was taken from an adult who was a healthcare worker with PCR-confirmed SARS-CoV-2 infection or an uninfected control (not recorded which). Sequenced here: whole blood, sampled at baseline. The CDR3 DNA reads as TGTGCCAGCAGTCCTGGGACAGGGTATCAGCCCCAGCATTTT. Translation: CASSPGTGYQPQHF.